This TCR beta chain was documented in a study of human thymus T cells. Overall study results and limits: Thymic as well as blood repertoires seemed to favor certain V and J genes unevenly. Related research described thymic repertoires that were highly overlapping among unrelated individuals.

Worth noting for this clone: Its cognate antigen is unknown.

Thymus was obtained from resections taken during corrective heart surgery. V lost 2 bases to trimming and J lost 6 bases; unmatched junction nucleotides: 9. This CDR3 contains 16 residues. Germline V CDR1 and CDR2: SGHDT, YYEEEE. Generated by immunoSEQ multiplex PCR, the TCRdb table keeps only in-frame clones and is missing some. The sample contains 75,000 to 90,000 clones, just over 95% of which appear only once. The V gene is TRBV5-6, the J gene TRBJ2-1, with TRBD1 matching over 9 bases. The clonotype originates from a boy younger than two with a congenital heart defect but otherwise immunologically healthy. The specimen sequenced was thymus tissue. The CDR3 region is CASSLTRDRVGNEQFF. The CDR3 DNA is TGTGCCAGCAGCTTAACCCGGGACAGGGTAGGCAATGAGCAGTTCTTC.